A selection of T cell receptor beta chains follows, all from one sample in a study of CD8+CD57+ T cells in acquired aplastic anemia. Using its own MiXCR run on the reads, TCRdb lists one record per CDR3 protein. There are around 430,000 distinct CDR3 sequences in the sample; approximately 32% occur only once, and around 0.82% lies in the top ten. Sequenced input: sorted CD4+, CD8+, or CD8+CD57+ T cells (not recorded which) from PBMCs. These receptors originate from a human donor with aplastic anemia. CDR3s include the opening cysteine and the closing phenylalanine or tryptophan. D genes are given only for firm matches. Some rows have no size entry. The others give once, few or many, or a class for an expanded clone.

length | J | D | size | V | DNA | CDR3
14 | TRBJ2-4 | . | . | TRBV9 | TGTGCCAGCAGCGTAGCAGGCGGGGCAAGCATTCAGTACTTC | CASSVAGGASIQYF
14 | TRBJ1-5 | . | many | TRBV5-5 | TGTGCCAGCAGCTCCACGACAGGCAATCAGCCCCAGCATTTT | CASSSTTGNQPQHF
15 | TRBJ1-1 | . | . | TRBV7-7 | TGTGCTAGCTTGGTATGGGACACTTTGAACACTGAAGCTTTCTTT | CASLVWDTLNTEAFF
19 | TRBJ2-1 | TRBD2 | . | TRBV7-6 | TGTGCCAGCAGCTTGCTCGGGGGTACCGGGACTAGCTTAACTAATGGGCAGTTCTTC | CASSLLGGTGTSLTNGQFF
13 | TRBJ2-3 | TRBD2 | . | TRBV20-1 | TGCAGTGCTAGTTTCACTAGCGCAGATACGCAGTACTTT | CSASFTSADTQYF
13 | TRBJ2-7 | . | . | TRBV20-1 | TGCAGTGCTGGGAAGGAATCTTGGGCCGAGCAGTACTTC | CSAGKESWAEQYF
13 | TRBJ1-2 | . | many | TRBV2 | TGTGCCAACACCCGGGGTAGGGGGGAAGGCTACACCTTC | CANTRGRGEGYTF
11 | TRBJ1-4 | . | many | TRBV29-1 | TGCAGCGCCCAGTTAAATGAAAAACTGTTTTTT | CSAQLNEKLFF
16 | TRBJ1-3 | TRBD1 | . | TRBV4-3 | TGCGCCAGCAGCCAGTCGGGACAGATACTTGGAAACACCATATATTTT | CASSQSGQILGNTIYF
15 | TRBJ1-4 | . | many | TRBV24-1 | TGTGCCACCAGTGAAGGACAGTATACTAATGAAAAACTGTTTTTT | CATSEGQYTNEKLFF
11 | TRBJ1-1 | . | . | TRBV20-1 | TGCAGTGCCGAAGTGAACACTGAAGCTTTCTTT | CSAEVNTEAFF
15 | TRBJ2-7 | . | few | TRBV4-3 | TGCGCCAGCAGCCAAACCCCGGTGGCTAGTCGCGAGCAGTACTTC | CASSQTPVASREQYF
15 | TRBJ2-2 | . | many | TRBV10-3 | TGTGCCATCAGTGAGTTTACAGGGAACACCGGGGAGCTGTTTTTT | CAISEFTGNTGELFF
14 | TRBJ2-1 | . | . | TRBV7-2 | TGTGCCAGCAGCTTAGCGAGGCCTAGATATGAGCAGTTCTTC | CASSLARPRYEQFF
12 | TRBJ2-3 | . | many | TRBV7-9 | TGTGCCAGCAGCCGTCGCACAGATACGCAGTATTTT | CASSRRTDTQYF
14 | TRBJ1-6 | . | many | TRBV19 | TGTGCCAGTAGTATCGGCAGGGAAGGCTCACCCCTCCACTTT | CASSIGREGSPLHF
14 | TRBJ1-1 | TRBD1 | . | TRBV7-2 | TGTGCCAGCAGAACGGACAGGGGGCGGACTGAAGCTTTCTTT | CASRTDRGRTEAFF
15 | TRBJ1-5 | TRBD1 | . | TRBV27 | TGTGCCAGCAACGGGACAGGGTCTGGGAATCAGCCCCAGCATTTT | CASNGTGSGNQPQHF
9 | TRBJ2-3 | TRBD2 | few | TRBV15 | TGTGCCAGCGGGAGCACGCAGTATTTT | CASGSTQYF
15 | TRBJ2-4 | TRBD2 | . | TRBV9 | TGTGCCAGCAGCTCCTCGGGGGGGGCCAAAAACATTCAGTACTTC | CASSSSGGAKNIQYF
16 | TRBJ1-6 | . | few | TRBV5-4 | TGTGCCAGCAGCTCGCGGAGGGACCTATATAATTCACCCCTCCACTTT | CASSSRRDLYNSPLHF
18 | TRBJ1-5 | . | once | TRBV27 | TGTGCCAGCACCACCTTGAAGAGGGACAAAAGGAAAAATCAGCCCCAGCATTTT | CASTTLKRDKRKNQPQHF
15 | TRBJ1-6 | TRBD1 | many | TRBV5-6 | TGTGCCAGCAGCTTAAGGACAGGGGATTACTCACCCCTCCACTTT | CASSLRTGDYSPLHF
15 | TRBJ1-6 | . | many | TRBV7-9 | TGTGCCAGCAGCCTCCACAGGGCGGAGGATTCACCCCTCCACTTT | CASSLHRAEDSPLHF
17 | TRBJ2-7 | . | . | TRBV10-3 | TGTGCCGGCAGTGAAGCGGCTCGGGGGACACTTACCTACGAGCAGTACTTC | CAGSEAARGTLTYEQYF
14 | TRBJ2-1 | . | . | TRBV5-1 | TGCGCCAGCAGCTTGGACTGGGTGGGCAATGAGCAGTTCTTC | CASSLDWVGNEQFF
15 | TRBJ1-5 | . | many | TRBV20-1 | TGCAGTGCTAGAGTTACAGGGATGGGCAATCAGCCCCAGCATTTT | CSARVTGMGNQPQHF
15 | TRBJ1-1 | . | few | TRBV9 | TGTGCCAGCAGCGTCAGTTCAGGGATGAACACTGAAGCTTTCTTT | CASSVSSGMNTEAFF
15 | TRBJ1-4 | . | many | TRBV29-1 | TGCAGCGTTAAGGGGGGGGCGGCAACTAATGAAAAACTGTTTTTT | CSVKGGAATNEKLFF
16 | TRBJ2-3 | . | . | TRBV20-1 | TGCAGTGCTAGAGATCCCGCGGGGAGTAGCACAGATACGCAGTATTTT | CSARDPAGSSTDTQYF
15 | TRBJ2-5 | . | . | TRBV7-9 | TGTGCCAGCAGCACCCGGGGTGGACGTTGGGAGACCCAGTACTTC | CASSTRGGRWETQYF
13 | TRBJ2-7 | . | many | TRBV20-1 | TGCAGTGCTAGTTCTGGTAGGTCCTACGAGCAGTACTTC | CSASSGRSYEQYF
17 | TRBJ1-6 | . | . | TRBV11-2 | TGTGCCAGCAGCTTAGATAGGGTTGGATCCTATAATTCACCCCCCCACTTT | CASSLDRVGSYNSPPHF
17 | TRBJ1-3 | . | . | TRBV7-6 | TGTGCCAGCAGCTTAGAGATGATAGGGCTCTCTGGAAACACCATATATTTT | CASSLEMIGLSGNTIYF
19 | TRBJ2-3 | . | few | TRBV21-1 | TGTGCCAGCAGCATACGGTCCGACAGTTGGGGGACTAGCACAGATACGCAGTATTTT | CASSIRSDSWGTSTDTQYF
12 | TRBJ2-1 | . | . | TRBV7-2 | TGTGCCAGCAGCCAAAGGGAGGATGAGCAGTTCTTC | CASSQREDEQFF
14 | TRBJ2-7 | . | few | TRBV5-4 | TGTGCCAGCAGCTTGGGGCCCCTCGCCTACGAGCAGTACTTC | CASSLGPLAYEQYF
12 | TRBJ2-5 | . | . | TRBV29-1 | TGCAGCGCGACAACGAAACAAGAGACCCAGTACTTC | CSATTKQETQYF
14 | TRBJ1-4 | TRBD1 | many | TRBV10-3 | TGTGCCATCGCCAAGGGACAGAGTAATGAAAAACTGTTTTTT | CAIAKGQSNEKLFF
14 | TRBJ1-1 | . | . | TRBV20-1 | TGCAGTGCTTTCCGTACAGGGTCGAACACTGAAGCTTTCTTT | CSAFRTGSNTEAFF